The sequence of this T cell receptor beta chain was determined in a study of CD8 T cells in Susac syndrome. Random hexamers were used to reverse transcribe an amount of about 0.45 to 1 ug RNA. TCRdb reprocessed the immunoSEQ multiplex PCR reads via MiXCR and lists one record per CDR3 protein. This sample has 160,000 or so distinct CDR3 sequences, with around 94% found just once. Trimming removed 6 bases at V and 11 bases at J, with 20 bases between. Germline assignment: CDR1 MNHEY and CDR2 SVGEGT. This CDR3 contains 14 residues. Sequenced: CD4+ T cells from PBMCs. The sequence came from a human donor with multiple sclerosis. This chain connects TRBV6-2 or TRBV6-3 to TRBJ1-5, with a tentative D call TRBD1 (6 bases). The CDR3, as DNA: TGTGCCAGCAGGCCCGTGGACAGAAGGGGAGCCCAGCATTTT. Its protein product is CASRPVDRRGAQHF.